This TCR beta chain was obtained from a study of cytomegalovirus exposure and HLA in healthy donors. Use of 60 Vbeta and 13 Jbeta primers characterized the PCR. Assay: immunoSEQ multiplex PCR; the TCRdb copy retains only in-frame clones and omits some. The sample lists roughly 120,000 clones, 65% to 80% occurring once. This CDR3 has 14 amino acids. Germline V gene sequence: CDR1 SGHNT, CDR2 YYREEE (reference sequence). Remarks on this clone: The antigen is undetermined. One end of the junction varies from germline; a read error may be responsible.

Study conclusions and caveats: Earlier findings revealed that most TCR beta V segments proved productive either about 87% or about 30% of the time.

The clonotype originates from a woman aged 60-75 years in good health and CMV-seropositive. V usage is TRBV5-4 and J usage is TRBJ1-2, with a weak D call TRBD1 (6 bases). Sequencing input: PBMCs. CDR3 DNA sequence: TGTGCCAGCACCTTGCTAGGGGGGGACTATGGCTACACCTTC. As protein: CASTLLGGDYGYTF.